Listed below are T cell receptor beta chains from one sample, sequenced in a study of tissue T cells after allogeneic stem cell transplantation. This table comes from immunoSEQ multiplex PCR, and its TCRdb copy is limited to in-frame clones, with some not included. The sample records 42,000 or so clones, 80% to 95% being singletons. Source: blood, taken before transplantation. The receptor set was obtained from a woman aged 35 to 70 who later had graft-versus-host disease after an allogeneic stem cell transplant. Both conserved end residues are part of each CDR3. Fields, in order: D gene, clone size, J gene, V gene, CDR3 DNA, CDR3 protein. D genes are given only for firm matches. Clone size, where shown, is once, few, many, or a class for clones that have expanded.

D gene: TRBD2
clone size: -
J gene: TRBJ2-2
V gene: TRBV4-3
CDR3 DNA: TGCGCCAGCAGCCAAGATCCTCGACTAGCGGGAAACGGGGCCGGGGAGCTGTTTTTT
CDR3 protein: CASSQDPRLAGNGAGELFF

D gene: -
clone size: -
J gene: TRBJ1-5
V gene: TRBV6-1
CDR3 DNA: TGTGCCAGCAGTGAAGCGTGGGGCGTCTTCAATCAGCCCCAGCATTTT
CDR3 protein: CASSEAWGVFNQPQHF

D gene: -
clone size: -
J gene: TRBJ1-1
V gene: TRBV14
CDR3 DNA: TGTGCCAGCAGCAAAAACAGGGTTCCTGGAACTGAAGCTTTCTTT
CDR3 protein: CASSKNRVPGTEAFF

D gene: TRBD1
clone size: -
J gene: TRBJ2-7
V gene: TRBV11-2
CDR3 DNA: TGTGCCAGCAGCTTCGGACAGGCTTACGAGCAGTACTTC
CDR3 protein: CASSFGQAYEQYF

D gene: TRBD1
clone size: -
J gene: TRBJ1-1
V gene: TRBV28
CDR3 DNA: TGTGCCAGCACCATCATTACCGGGACAGGGATTCGGGCTTTCTTT
CDR3 protein: CASTIITGTGIRAFF

D gene: -
clone size: -
J gene: TRBJ2-6
V gene: TRBV10-2
CDR3 DNA: TGCGCCAGCCAGAGAGACAACTCTGGGGCCAACGTCCTGACTTTC
CDR3 protein: CASQRDNSGANVLTF

D gene: TRBD1
clone size: -
J gene: TRBJ1-3
V gene: TRBV3-1/TRBV3-2
CDR3 DNA: TGTGCCAGCAGCTGGACCGGGACAGGGGCTGGAAACACCATATATTTT
CDR3 protein: CASSWTGTGAGNTIYF

D gene: -
clone size: -
J gene: TRBJ2-1
V gene: TRBV7-2
CDR3 DNA: TGTGCCAGCAGCCCCGAGGGGCTATTCCGTAATGAGCAGTTCTTC
CDR3 protein: CASSPEGLFRNEQFF

D gene: -
clone size: -
J gene: TRBJ1-3
V gene: TRBV6-5
CDR3 DNA: TGTGCCAGCAGTTACTATGCGGCAAACTCTGGAAACACCATATATTTT
CDR3 protein: CASSYYAANSGNTIYF

D gene: -
clone size: -
J gene: TRBJ2-5
V gene: TRBV6-2/TRBV6-3
CDR3 DNA: TGTGCCAGCAGTTACTCGAGGAAGCAGCCGTACCAAGAGACCCAGTACTTC
CDR3 protein: CASSYSRKQPYQETQYF

D gene: -
clone size: -
J gene: TRBJ2-2
V gene: TRBV19
CDR3 DNA: TGTGCCAGTAGCTACTCAGGGTCCGGGGAGCTGTTTTTT
CDR3 protein: CASSYSGSGELFF

D gene: TRBD2
clone size: -
J gene: TRBJ2-5
V gene: TRBV7-9
CDR3 DNA: TGTGCCAGCAGCCTGCACGGGGGGCAAGAGACCCAGTACTTC
CDR3 protein: CASSLHGGQETQYF

D gene: TRBD1
clone size: once
J gene: TRBJ2-3
V gene: TRBV28
CDR3 DNA: TGTGCCAGCCTGACAGGGGGATTGGGGAGCACAGATACGCAGTATTTT
CDR3 protein: CASLTGGLGSTDTQYF

D gene: -
clone size: few
J gene: TRBJ2-5
V gene: TRBV27
CDR3 DNA: TGTGCCAGCAGTAAGCAGGGGGGGGAAGAGACCCAGTACTTC
CDR3 protein: CASSKQGGEETQYF

D gene: TRBD1
clone size: few
J gene: TRBJ1-5
V gene: TRBV2
CDR3 DNA: TGTGCCAGTGGGGGGCGGGACAGGGCGCTTCAGCCCCAGCATTTT
CDR3 protein: CASGGRDRALQPQHF

D gene: -
clone size: -
J gene: TRBJ1-2
V gene: TRBV27
CDR3 DNA: TGTGCCAGCACCCGCCTGGGGGCCTATGGCTACACCTTC
CDR3 protein: CASTRLGAYGYTF

D gene: -
clone size: -
J gene: TRBJ2-1
V gene: TRBV30
CDR3 DNA: TGTGCCTGGAGTGACTCGCGTAACAATGAGCAGTTCTTC
CDR3 protein: CAWSDSRNNEQFF

D gene: -
clone size: -
J gene: TRBJ2-3
V gene: TRBV5-1
CDR3 DNA: TGCGCCAGCAGCCTAACAGATACGCAGTATTTT
CDR3 protein: CASSLTDTQYF

D gene: -
clone size: once
J gene: TRBJ1-2
V gene: TRBV25-1
CDR3 DNA: TGTGCCAGCAGTGAATTCGGGGGGAAGTACGGCTACACCTTC
CDR3 protein: CASSEFGGKYGYTF

D gene: -
clone size: once
J gene: TRBJ1-4
V gene: TRBV9
CDR3 DNA: TGTGCCAGCAGCGTAGAAGTCAGGACAGAACTGTTTTTT
CDR3 protein: CASSVEVRTELFF

D gene: -
clone size: -
J gene: TRBJ1-2
V gene: TRBV7-2
CDR3 DNA: TGTGCCAGCAGCTTAGTCGGGTTCCAGAGCTACACCTTC
CDR3 protein: CASSLVGFQSYTF

D gene: -
clone size: -
J gene: TRBJ2-7
V gene: TRBV7-8
CDR3 DNA: TGTGCCAGCAGCCAAGAAGGGCAGCACTACGAGCAGTACTTC
CDR3 protein: CASSQEGQHYEQYF

D gene: -
clone size: -
J gene: TRBJ2-1
V gene: TRBV5-1
CDR3 DNA: TGCGCCAGCAGCTTACAGGCTACCTCCTACAATGAGCAGTTCTTC
CDR3 protein: CASSLQATSYNEQFF

D gene: -
clone size: -
J gene: TRBJ1-1
V gene: TRBV6-5
CDR3 DNA: TGTGCCAGCAGTTACACTACAGGGTCTGAAGCTTTCTTT
CDR3 protein: CASSYTTGSEAFF

D gene: -
clone size: -
J gene: TRBJ2-5
V gene: TRBV10-3
CDR3 DNA: TGTGCCATCAGCGACGCCCGGGGACAAGAGACCCAGTACTTC
CDR3 protein: CAISDARGQETQYF

D gene: TRBD1
clone size: -
J gene: TRBJ1-1
V gene: TRBV6-1
CDR3 DNA: TGTGCCAGCAGTGCCGGACAGGGACGGGAGAACACTGAAGCTTTCTTT
CDR3 protein: CASSAGQGRENTEAFF

D gene: -
clone size: -
J gene: TRBJ1-1
V gene: TRBV3-1/TRBV3-2
CDR3 DNA: TGTGCCAGCAGCCAAGATATAAGGGGATGGGAAGCTTTCTTT
CDR3 protein: CASSQDIRGWEAFF

D gene: -
clone size: -
J gene: TRBJ1-1
V gene: TRBV6-5
CDR3 DNA: TGTGCCAGCAGTTTTGACCGGAACACTGAAGCTTTCTTT
CDR3 protein: CASSFDRNTEAFF

D gene: -
clone size: -
J gene: TRBJ2-2
V gene: TRBV2
CDR3 DNA: TGTGCCACCAAGCAAGCCACGAACACCGGGGAGCTGTTTTTT
CDR3 protein: CATKQATNTGELFF

D gene: TRBD1
clone size: -
J gene: TRBJ1-5
V gene: TRBV7-2
CDR3 DNA: TGTGCCAGCAGCTTAGCTACAGGGGCCAATCAGCCCCAGCATTTT
CDR3 protein: CASSLATGANQPQHF

D gene: -
clone size: -
J gene: TRBJ1-1
V gene: TRBV24-1
CDR3 DNA: TGTGCCACCACCGGAACCGGAGGGAACACTGAAGCTTTCTTT
CDR3 protein: CATTGTGGNTEAFF

D gene: TRBD2
clone size: -
J gene: TRBJ2-1
V gene: TRBV29-1
CDR3 DNA: TGCAGCGTTACTTCGAGAGCGGGAGGGCCGATGAATGAGCAGTTCTTC
CDR3 protein: CSVTSRAGGPMNEQFF

D gene: TRBD2
clone size: -
J gene: TRBJ2-5
V gene: TRBV6-1
CDR3 DNA: TGTGCCAGCAGTGAACTAGCGGGGGTACAAGAGACCCAGTACTTC
CDR3 protein: CASSELAGVQETQYF

D gene: -
clone size: -
J gene: TRBJ1-6
V gene: TRBV28
CDR3 DNA: TGTGCCAGCAGCCTCCAAGTCGGTTCACCCCTCCACTTT
CDR3 protein: CASSLQVGSPLHF

D gene: TRBD2
clone size: -
J gene: TRBJ2-3
V gene: TRBV7-3
CDR3 DNA: TGTGCCAGCAGCAAGACTAGCGGGAGTTTAGATACGCAGTATTTT
CDR3 protein: CASSKTSGSLDTQYF

D gene: TRBD2
clone size: few
J gene: TRBJ2-1
V gene: TRBV7-8
CDR3 DNA: TGTGCCAGCAGCTTATCGCGGGAGTTTGAGCAGTTCTTC
CDR3 protein: CASSLSREFEQFF

D gene: -
clone size: -
J gene: TRBJ1-2
V gene: TRBV5-1
CDR3 DNA: TGCGCCAGCAGCTCGCCTCGGACAGCCGGTCCTCACTATGGCTACACCTTC
CDR3 protein: CASSSPRTAGPHYGYTF

D gene: -
clone size: -
J gene: TRBJ1-1
V gene: TRBV19
CDR3 DNA: TGTGCCAGTAGCCGCACTCGGGGCACTGAAGCTTTCTTT
CDR3 protein: CASSRTRGTEAFF

D gene: -
clone size: -
J gene: TRBJ1-2
V gene: TRBV5-4
CDR3 DNA: TGTGCCAGCAGCGGGAGAGACAGACGAGCCTATGGCTACACCTTC
CDR3 protein: CASSGRDRRAYGYTF

D gene: -
clone size: once
J gene: TRBJ2-3
V gene: TRBV7-2
CDR3 DNA: TGTGCCAGCAGCACCGGTCGCTTGACCTTCACAGATACGCAGTATTTT
CDR3 protein: CASSTGRLTFTDTQYF

D gene: -
clone size: -
J gene: TRBJ1-5
V gene: TRBV5-5
CDR3 DNA: TGTGCCAGCAGCTTGCAGATTCGGGATACCAATCAGCCCCAGCATTTT
CDR3 protein: CASSLQIRDTNQPQHF

D gene: TRBD1
clone size: -
J gene: TRBJ1-4
V gene: TRBV9
CDR3 DNA: TGTGCCAGCAGCCCATGGGACAGCAGTAATGAAAAACTGTTTTTT
CDR3 protein: CASSPWDSSNEKLFF

D gene: -
clone size: -
J gene: TRBJ2-1
V gene: TRBV18
CDR3 DNA: TGTGCCAGCTCACAAGGGACAATGGTCGATGAGCAGTTCTTC
CDR3 protein: CASSQGTMVDEQFF

D gene: TRBD2
clone size: -
J gene: TRBJ2-7
V gene: TRBV7-2
CDR3 DNA: TGTGCCAGCAGCCTAGGACTAGCGGTCTCCTACGAGCAGTACTTC
CDR3 protein: CASSLGLAVSYEQYF

D gene: TRBD1
clone size: -
J gene: TRBJ1-1
V gene: TRBV15
CDR3 DNA: TGTGCCACCCGAGACAGGGGCAGCACTGAAGCTTTCTTT
CDR3 protein: CATRDRGSTEAFF

D gene: -
clone size: -
J gene: TRBJ1-2
V gene: TRBV27
CDR3 DNA: TGTGCCAGCAGTTTATCGAGGAACTATGGCTACACCTTC
CDR3 protein: CASSLSRNYGYTF

D gene: -
clone size: -
J gene: TRBJ2-1
V gene: TRBV14
CDR3 DNA: TGTGCCAGCAGCCGGTTGACTACAAGCTCCTACAATGAGCAGTTCTTC
CDR3 protein: CASSRLTTSSYNEQFF

D gene: -
clone size: once
J gene: TRBJ2-1
V gene: TRBV29-1
CDR3 DNA: TGCAGCGTCGGGTGGGGGGAATCCTACAATGAGCAGTTCTTC
CDR3 protein: CSVGWGESYNEQFF

D gene: -
clone size: -
J gene: TRBJ2-6
V gene: TRBV21-1
CDR3 DNA: TGTGCCAGCAGCAAAGTATCCCGACAGTTCTCTGGGGCCAACGTCCTGACTTTC
CDR3 protein: CASSKVSRQFSGANVLTF

D gene: -
clone size: few
J gene: TRBJ1-3
V gene: TRBV19
CDR3 DNA: TGTGAATCACTCAGGAACTCTGGAAACACCATATATTTT
CDR3 protein: CESLRNSGNTIYF

D gene: -
clone size: -
J gene: TRBJ2-2
V gene: TRBV3-1/TRBV3-2
CDR3 DNA: TGTGCCAGCAGCCAATTTGGGACTCTTAACACCGGGGAGCTGTTTTTT
CDR3 protein: CASSQFGTLNTGELFF

D gene: -
clone size: -
J gene: TRBJ2-5
V gene: TRBV6-5
CDR3 DNA: TGTGCCAGCAGCTACGCGGGGGAGACCCAGTACTTC
CDR3 protein: CASSYAGETQYF